This TCR beta chain is from a study of T cells in localized non-small cell lung cancer. Broader study findings: Prolonged overall survival went with higher T cell density in the blood. The greatest T cell clonality was found in uninvolved adjacent lung (higher than in tumor). Sequence data derive from only one tumor region, so heterogeneity remains possible. A median of approximately 54 clones ranked among the top 100 in tumor appeared in adjacent lung.

The method was immunoSEQ multiplex PCR; TCRdb's version includes in-frame clones alone and lacks a portion of them. The sample contains 2,000 to 2,500 clones, 20% to 25% of which appear only once. As concerns this clone: Its antigen is unknown.

CDR1 MNHGY and CDR2 SAAAGT come from the germline V gene. The CDR3 is made up of 15 amino acids. V was shortened by 7 bases and J by 1 base, with 13 bases between the two germline ends. The chain combines TRBV6-8 with TRBJ2-2, with D possibly being TRBD2 (5 bases). The receptor comes from a woman aged 35 to 69 with stage I squamous cell lung carcinoma. The source was lung tumor tissue, collected before any cancer treatment. CDR3 in DNA: TGTGCCAGCACCTCCGGGATCCTGAACACCGGGGAGCTGTTTTTT. This translates into CASTSGILNTGELFF.